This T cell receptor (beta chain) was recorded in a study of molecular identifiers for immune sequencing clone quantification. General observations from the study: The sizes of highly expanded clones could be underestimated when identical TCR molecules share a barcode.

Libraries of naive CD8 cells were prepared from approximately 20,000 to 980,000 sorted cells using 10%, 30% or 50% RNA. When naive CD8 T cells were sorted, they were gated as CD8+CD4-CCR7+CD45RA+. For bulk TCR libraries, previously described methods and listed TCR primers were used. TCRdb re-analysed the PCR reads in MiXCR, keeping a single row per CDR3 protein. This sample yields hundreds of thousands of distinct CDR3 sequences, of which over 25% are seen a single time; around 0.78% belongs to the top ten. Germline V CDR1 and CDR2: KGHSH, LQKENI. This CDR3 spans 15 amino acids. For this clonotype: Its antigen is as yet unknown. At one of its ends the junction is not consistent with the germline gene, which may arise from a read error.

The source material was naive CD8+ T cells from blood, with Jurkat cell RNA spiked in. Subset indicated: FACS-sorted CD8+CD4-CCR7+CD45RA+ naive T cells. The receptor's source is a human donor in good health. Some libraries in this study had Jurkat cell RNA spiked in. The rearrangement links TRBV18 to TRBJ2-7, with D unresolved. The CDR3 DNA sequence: TGTGCCAGCTCACCGGGCCGACTTAGCTCCTACGAGCTGTACTTC. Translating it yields CASSPGRLSSYELYF.